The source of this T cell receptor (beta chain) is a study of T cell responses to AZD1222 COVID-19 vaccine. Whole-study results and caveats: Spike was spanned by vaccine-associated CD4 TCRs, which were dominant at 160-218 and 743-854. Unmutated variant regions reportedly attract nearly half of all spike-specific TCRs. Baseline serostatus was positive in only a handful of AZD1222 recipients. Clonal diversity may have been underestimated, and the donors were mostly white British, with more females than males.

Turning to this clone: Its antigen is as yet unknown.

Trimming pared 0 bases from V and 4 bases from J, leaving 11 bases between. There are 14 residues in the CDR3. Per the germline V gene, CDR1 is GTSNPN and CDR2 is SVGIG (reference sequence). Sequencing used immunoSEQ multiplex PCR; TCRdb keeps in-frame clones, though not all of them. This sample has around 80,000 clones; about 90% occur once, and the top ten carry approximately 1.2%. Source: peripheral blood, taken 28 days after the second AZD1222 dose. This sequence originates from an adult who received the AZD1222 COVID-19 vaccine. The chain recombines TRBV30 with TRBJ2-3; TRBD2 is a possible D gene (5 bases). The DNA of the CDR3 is TGTGCCTGGAGTGTAGGTGGGAGTGCAGATACGCAGTATTTT. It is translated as CAWSVGGSADTQYF.